A selection of T cell receptor beta chains follows, all from one sample in a study of T cell responses to AZD1222 COVID-19 vaccine. Generated by immunoSEQ multiplex PCR, the TCRdb table keeps only in-frame clones and is missing some. Of 100,000 to 150,000 clones listed, over 80% are singletons. This specimen consisted of peripheral blood, obtained on day 0 of AZD1222 vaccination. These receptors were obtained from an adult in good health. Each CDR3 is given with its conserved first and last residue. The order of the fields is D gene, clone size, J gene, V gene, CDR3 protein, CDR3 DNA. D genes are given only for firm matches. For some rows the clone size is stated as once, few or many, or as a class when expanded; others skip it.

>TRBD1|-|TRBJ2-7|TRBV11-2
CASSFGTGGLYEQYF
TGTGCCAGCAGCTTTGGGACAGGGGGCCTCTACGAGCAGTACTTC
>TRBD2|-|TRBJ2-7|TRBV19
CASSLDGLAGTYEQYF
TGTGCCAGTAGTTTGGACGGACTAGCGGGCACCTACGAGCAGTACTTC
>-|-|TRBJ1-3|TRBV18
CASSPNGMSSGNTIYF
TGTGCCAGCTCACCGAATGGGATGAGCTCTGGAAACACCATATATTTT
>TRBD2|-|TRBJ2-5|TRBV4-2
CASSKLSGGSQETQYF
TGTGCCAGCTCTAAATTAAGCGGGGGATCACAAGAGACCCAGTACTTC
>-|-|TRBJ1-1|TRBV5-4
CASSLEQHTEAFF
TGTGCCAGCAGCTTGGAGCAGCACACTGAAGCTTTCTTT
>TRBD1|-|TRBJ2-7|TRBV7-2
CASSLTGYEQYF
TGTGCCAGCAGCCTGACAGGGTACGAGCAGTACTTC
>TRBD2|-|TRBJ2-1|TRBV11-2
CASSLEGTSYNEQFF
TGTGCCAGCAGCTTAGAAGGGACTAGCTACAATGAGCAGTTCTTC
>-|-|TRBJ1-1|TRBV5-1
CASSPQAGSTEAFF
TGCGCCAGCAGTCCCCAGGCCGGGAGCACTGAAGCTTTCTTT
>TRBD1|-|TRBJ2-3|TRBV18
CASSPRSGGQGPDTQYF
TGTGCCAGCTCACCACGAAGTGGGGGACAGGGACCAGATACGCAGTATTTT
>-|-|TRBJ1-6|TRBV15
CATSRVQGGNSPLHF
TGTGCCACCAGCAGAGTGCAGGGAGGGAATTCACCCCTCCACTTT
>-|few|TRBJ1-6|TRBV6-1
CASSVRRAPEGSPLHF
TGTGCCAGCAGTGTCCGCCGGGCCCCAGAGGGTTCACCCCTCCACTTT
>-|-|TRBJ1-4|TRBV7-6
CASTQGAGTNEKLFF
TGTGCCAGCACTCAGGGTGCAGGTACGAACGAAAAACTGTTTTTT
>-|-|TRBJ1-1|TRBV7-2
CASSLQGRNIDEAFF
TGTGCCAGCAGCTTACAAGGACGGAACATAGATGAAGCTTTCTTT
>-|-|TRBJ1-6|TRBV5-4
CASSLFSQGGSPLHF
TGTGCCAGCAGCCTATTCTCACAGGGTGGGTCACCCCTCCACTTT
>-|few|TRBJ1-5|TRBV30
CAAEGDSNQPQHF
TGTGCCGCTGAGGGGGATAGCAATCAGCCCCAGCATTTT